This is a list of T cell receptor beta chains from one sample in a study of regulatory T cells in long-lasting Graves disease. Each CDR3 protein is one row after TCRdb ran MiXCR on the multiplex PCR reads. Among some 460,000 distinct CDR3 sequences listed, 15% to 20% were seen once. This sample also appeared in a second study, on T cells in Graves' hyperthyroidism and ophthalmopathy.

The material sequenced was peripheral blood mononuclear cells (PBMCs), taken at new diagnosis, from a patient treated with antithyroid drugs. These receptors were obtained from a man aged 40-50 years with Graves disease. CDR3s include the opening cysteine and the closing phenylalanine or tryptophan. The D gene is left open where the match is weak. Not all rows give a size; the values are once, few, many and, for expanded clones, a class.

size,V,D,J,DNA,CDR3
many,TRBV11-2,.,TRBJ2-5,TGTGCCAGCAGCTTAATGGGCAACCAAGAGACCCAGTACTTC,CASSLMGNQETQYF
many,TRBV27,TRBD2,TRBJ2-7,TGTGCCAGCAGTTTAGGCGGGAGAGTCTACGAGCAGTACTTC,CASSLGGRVYEQYF
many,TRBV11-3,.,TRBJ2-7,TGTGCCAGCAGCTTGGATGCAGGGGCGACCTACGAGCAGTACTTC,CASSLDAGATYEQYF
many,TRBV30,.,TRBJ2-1,TGTGCCTGGTCCCCGGGACGTAGGAACAATGAGCAGTTCTTC,CAWSPGRRNNEQFF
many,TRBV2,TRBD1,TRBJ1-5,TGTGCCAGCAGTGTGTATGGGACAGGTCGGGGGCAGCCCCAGCATTTT,CASSVYGTGRGQPQHF
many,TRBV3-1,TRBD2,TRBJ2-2,TGTGCCAGCAGTTTGGGAGGGCCGACGATCGGGGAGCTGTTTTTT,CASSLGGPTIGELFF
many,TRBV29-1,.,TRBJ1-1,TGCAGCGTTTTCTCCCCGACCGTGAACACTGAAGCTTTCTTT,CSVFSPTVNTEAFF
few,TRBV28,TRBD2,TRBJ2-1,TGTGCCAGCACCATTAGGGGACTAGCGGGAGGTGAGCAGTTCTTC,CASTIRGLAGGEQFF
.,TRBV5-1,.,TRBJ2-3,TGCGCCAGCAGCTTGGTGGGACTTAACACAGATACGCAGTATTTT,CASSLVGLNTDTQYF
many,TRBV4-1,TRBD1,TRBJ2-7,TGCGCCAGCAGCCAACCGGGACAGGGAAGAGACTACGAGCAGTACTTC,CASSQPGQGRDYEQYF
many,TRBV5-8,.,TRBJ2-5,TGTGCCAGCAGCTTGCGAGAACAACCGGGGGAGACCCAGTACTTC,CASSLREQPGETQYF
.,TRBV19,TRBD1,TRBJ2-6,TGTGCCAGTAGTGACCGGGACAGGGGCGGCTCTGGGGCCAACGTCCTGACTTTC,CASSDRDRGGSGANVLTF
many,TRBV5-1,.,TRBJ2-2,TGCGCCAGCAGCTTACAGGCTACGAACACCGGGGAGCTGTTTTTT,CASSLQATNTGELFF
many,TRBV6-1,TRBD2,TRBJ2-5,TGTGCCAGCCGACTCGGACTAGCGGGGGGTGGGGAGACCCAGTACTTC,CASRLGLAGGGETQYF
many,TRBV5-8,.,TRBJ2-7,TGTGCCAGCAGCTCCTTCTCCGAGCGCGGGCAGTACTTC,CASSSFSERGQYF
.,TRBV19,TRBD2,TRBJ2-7,TGTGCCAGTAGTGCTACTAGCGGGACGTCCTACGAGCAGTACTTC,CASSATSGTSYEQYF
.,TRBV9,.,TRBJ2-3,TGTGCCAGCAGCGTTAACATGGATACGCAGTATTTT,CASSVNMDTQYF
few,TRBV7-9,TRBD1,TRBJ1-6,TGTGCCAGCAGCTTAATGGGACAGGGGAATTCACCCCTCCACTTT,CASSLMGQGNSPLHF
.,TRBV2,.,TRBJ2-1,TGTGCCAGCATTAAGAGGCGGTATGGGTCCTACAATGAGCAGTTCTTC,CASIKRRYGSYNEQFF
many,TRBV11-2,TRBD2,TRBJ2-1,TGTGCCAGCAGCTTAACACCGGGACTAGCGGGAGACAATGAGCAGTTCTTC,CASSLTPGLAGDNEQFF
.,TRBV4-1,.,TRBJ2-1,TGCGCCAGCAGCCAAGAAGGGGCTAGTCACAATGAGCAGTTCTTC,CASSQEGASHNEQFF
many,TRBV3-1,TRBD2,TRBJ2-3,TGTGCCAGCAGCCAAGGGATGAGCGGGAAGGCAGATACGCAGTATTTT,CASSQGMSGKADTQYF
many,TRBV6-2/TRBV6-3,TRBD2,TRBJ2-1,TGTGCCAGCAGCCGGACTAGCGTATCCTACAATGAGCAGTTCTTC,CASSRTSVSYNEQFF
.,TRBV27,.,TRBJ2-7,TGTGCCAGCAGTTTATTTGGCAGGTCCCCTACGGAGCAGTACTTC,CASSLFGRSPTEQYF
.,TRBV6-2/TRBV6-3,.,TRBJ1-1,TGTGCCAGCAGGCAGGGTGCTGAAGCTTTCTTT,CASRQGAEAFF
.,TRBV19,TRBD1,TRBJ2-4,TGTGCCAGTAGTGGGGACAGGGGAATGACTTCCAGAAACATTCAGTACTTC,CASSGDRGMTSRNIQYF
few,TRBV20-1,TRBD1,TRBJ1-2,TGCAGTGCACCAAGACAGGGGAACTATGGCTACACCTTC,CSAPRQGNYGYTF
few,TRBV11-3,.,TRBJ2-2,TGTGCCAGCAGCTCTGGTCCTCAGCTAGAAGCGGCCACCGGGGAGCTGTTTTTT,CASSSGPQLEAATGELFF
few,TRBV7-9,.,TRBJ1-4,TGTGCCAGCAGCCCACCGGACGAGATGCGGGAAAAACTGTTTTTT,CASSPPDEMREKLFF
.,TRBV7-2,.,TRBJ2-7,TGTGCCAGCAGCTTAGCAGCTAGTAAGACCTACGAGCAGTACTTC,CASSLAASKTYEQYF
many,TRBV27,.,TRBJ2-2,TGTGCCAGCAGTTTCGGGCAGGGGGGCACCGGGGAGCTGTTTTTT,CASSFGQGGTGELFF
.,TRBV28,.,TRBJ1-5,TGTGCCAGCAGTTTATCCGGGGGCGCGGATCAGCCCCAGCATTTT,CASSLSGGADQPQHF
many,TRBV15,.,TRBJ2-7,TGTGCCACCAGCAGAGAGGCATTCTACGAGCAGTACTTC,CATSREAFYEQYF
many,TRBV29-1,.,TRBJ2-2,TGCAGCGTTGACGGATCCTCGACCGGGGAGCTGTTTTTT,CSVDGSSTGELFF
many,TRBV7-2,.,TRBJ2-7,TGTGCCAGCAGCGCGCAGGTGACAAAGACCTACGAGCAGTACTTC,CASSAQVTKTYEQYF
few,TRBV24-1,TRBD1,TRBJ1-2,TGTGCCACCAGTGATTCACGAACAGGGGCGGGGACCTTC,CATSDSRTGAGTF
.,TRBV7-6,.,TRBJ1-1,TGTGCCAGCAGCTTAAATCGGCTAATGAACACTGAAGCTTTCTTT,CASSLNRLMNTEAFF
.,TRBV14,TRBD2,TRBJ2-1,TGTGCCAGCAGCCATTTACCAGCGGGATGGGATGAGCAGTTCTTC,CASSHLPAGWDEQFF
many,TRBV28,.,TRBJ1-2,TGTGCCAGCAGCCCCTCGAAGGGTGACTATGGCTACACCTTC,CASSPSKGDYGYTF
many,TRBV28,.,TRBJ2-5,TGTGCCAGCAGTCCGAGGGGCCAGACCCAGTACTTC,CASSPRGQTQYF
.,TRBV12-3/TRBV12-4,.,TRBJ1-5,TGTGCCAGCAGTTTAAACCGAATAAGCAATCAGCCCCAGCATTTT,CASSLNRISNQPQHF
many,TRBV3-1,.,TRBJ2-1,TGTGCCAGCAGCCAGCGGCACGAGCAGTTCTTC,CASSQRHEQFF